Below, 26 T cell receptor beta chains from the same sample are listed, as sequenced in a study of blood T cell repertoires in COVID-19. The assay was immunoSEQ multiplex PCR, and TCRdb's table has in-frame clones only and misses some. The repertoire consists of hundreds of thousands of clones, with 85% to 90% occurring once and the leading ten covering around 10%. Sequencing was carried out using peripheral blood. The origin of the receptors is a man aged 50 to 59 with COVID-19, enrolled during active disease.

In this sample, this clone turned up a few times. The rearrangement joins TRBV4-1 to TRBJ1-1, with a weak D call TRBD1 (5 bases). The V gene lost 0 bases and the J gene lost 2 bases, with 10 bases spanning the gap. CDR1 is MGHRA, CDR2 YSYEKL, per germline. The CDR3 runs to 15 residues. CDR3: CASSQEQELNTEAFF. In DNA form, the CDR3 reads TGCGCCAGCAGCCAAGAACAGGAACTTAACACTGAAGCTTTCTTT.

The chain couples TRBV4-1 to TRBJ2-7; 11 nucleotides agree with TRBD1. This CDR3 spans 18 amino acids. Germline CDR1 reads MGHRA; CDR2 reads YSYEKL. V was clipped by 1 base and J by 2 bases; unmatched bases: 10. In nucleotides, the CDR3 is TGCGCCAGCAGCCAAGCTGGGGTAGGGACAGGGGGGACCTACGAGCAGTACTTC. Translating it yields CASSQAGVGTGGTYEQYF.

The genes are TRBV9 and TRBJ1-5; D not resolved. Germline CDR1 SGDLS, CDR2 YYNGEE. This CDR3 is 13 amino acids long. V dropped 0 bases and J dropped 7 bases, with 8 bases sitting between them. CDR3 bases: TGTGCCAGCAGCGTAGACCCACTCCAGCCCCAGCATTTT. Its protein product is CASSVDPLQPQHF.

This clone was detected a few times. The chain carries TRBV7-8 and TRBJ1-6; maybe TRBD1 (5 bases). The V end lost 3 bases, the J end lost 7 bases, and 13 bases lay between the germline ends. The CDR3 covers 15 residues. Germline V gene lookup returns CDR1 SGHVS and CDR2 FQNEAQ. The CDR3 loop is CASSFRQTANSPLHF. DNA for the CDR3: TGTGCCAGCAGCTTTCGACAGACCGCAAATTCACCCCTCCACTTT.

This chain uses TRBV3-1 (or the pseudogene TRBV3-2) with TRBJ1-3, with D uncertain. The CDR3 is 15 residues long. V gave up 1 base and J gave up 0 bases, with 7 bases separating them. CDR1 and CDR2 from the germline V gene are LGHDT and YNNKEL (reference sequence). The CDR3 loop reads CASSQAGSSGNTIYF. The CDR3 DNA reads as TGTGCCAGCAGCCAAGCTGGCAGCTCTGGAAACACCATATATTTT.

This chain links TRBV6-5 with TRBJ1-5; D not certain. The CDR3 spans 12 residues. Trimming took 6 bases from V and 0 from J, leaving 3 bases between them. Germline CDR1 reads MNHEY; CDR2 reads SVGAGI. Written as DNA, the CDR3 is TGTGCCAGCAGGCGTAGCAATCAGCCCCAGCATTTT. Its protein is CASRRSNQPQHF.

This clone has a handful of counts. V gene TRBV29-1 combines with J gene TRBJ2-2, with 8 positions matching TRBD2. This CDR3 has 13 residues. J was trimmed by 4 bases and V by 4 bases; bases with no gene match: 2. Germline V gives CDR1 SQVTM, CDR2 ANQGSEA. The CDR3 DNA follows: TGCAGCGTTGGAGCGGGAGTCACCGGGGAGCTGTTTTTT. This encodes CSVGAGVTGELFF.

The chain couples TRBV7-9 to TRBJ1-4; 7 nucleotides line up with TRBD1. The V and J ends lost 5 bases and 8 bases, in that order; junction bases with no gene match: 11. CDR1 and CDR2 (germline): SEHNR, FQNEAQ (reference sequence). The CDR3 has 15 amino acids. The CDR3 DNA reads TGTGCCAGCAGCCCGGTGGGCAGGGGGAGCGAAAAACTGTTTTTT. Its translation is CASSPVGRGSEKLFF.

This chain's CDR3 is CASSYGTSEQFF. CDR3 DNA: TGTGCCAGCAGCTACGGGACTAGCGAGCAGTTCTTC. The V and J genes are TRBV7-3 and TRBJ2-1, with 9 bases fitting TRBD2. With 4 bases clipped from V and 10 bases from J, the junction kept 2 bases outside the gene matches. CDR1 and CDR2 (germline): SGHTA, FQGTGA. The CDR3 is 12 residues long.

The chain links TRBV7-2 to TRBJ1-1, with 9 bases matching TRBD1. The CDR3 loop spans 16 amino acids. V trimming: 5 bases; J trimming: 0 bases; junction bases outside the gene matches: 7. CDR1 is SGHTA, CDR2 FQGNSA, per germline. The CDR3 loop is CASSPRTGALNTEAFF. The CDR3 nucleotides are TGTGCCAGCAGCCCTCGGACAGGGGCCTTGAACACTGAAGCTTTCTTT.

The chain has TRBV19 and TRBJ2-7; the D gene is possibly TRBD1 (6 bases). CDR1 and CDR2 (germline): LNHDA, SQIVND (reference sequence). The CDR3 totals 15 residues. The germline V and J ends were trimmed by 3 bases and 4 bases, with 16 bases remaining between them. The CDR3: CASSIPGRGTYEQYF. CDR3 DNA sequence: TGTGCCAGTAGTATCCCGGGCAGGGGAACATACGAGCAGTACTTC.

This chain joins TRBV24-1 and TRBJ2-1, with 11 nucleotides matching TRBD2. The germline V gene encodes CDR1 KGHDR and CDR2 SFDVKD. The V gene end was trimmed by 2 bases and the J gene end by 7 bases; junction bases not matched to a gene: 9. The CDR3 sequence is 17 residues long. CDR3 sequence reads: CATSDSTSGTPLNEQFF. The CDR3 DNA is TGTGCCACCAGTGATTCGACTAGCGGGACCCCTTTGAATGAGCAGTTCTTC.

CDR3 coding DNA: TGTGCCAGCAGCCGGCCGACAGGGGGCGTGGAGACCCAGTACTTC. Translating gives CASSRPTGGVETQYF. The chain combines TRBV5-5 with TRBJ2-5; 10 nucleotides align to TRBD1. Per the germline V gene, CDR1 is SGHKS and CDR2 is YYEKEE (reference sequence). The CDR3 is 15 amino acids. The ends lost 4 bases at V and 5 bases at J; junction bases unmatched: 8.

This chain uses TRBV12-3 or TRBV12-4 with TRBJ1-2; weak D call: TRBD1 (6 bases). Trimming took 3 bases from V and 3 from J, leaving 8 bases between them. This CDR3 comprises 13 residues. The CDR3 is CASSFKGDYGYTF. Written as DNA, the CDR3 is TGTGCCAGCAGTTTTAAGGGGGACTATGGCTACACCTTC.

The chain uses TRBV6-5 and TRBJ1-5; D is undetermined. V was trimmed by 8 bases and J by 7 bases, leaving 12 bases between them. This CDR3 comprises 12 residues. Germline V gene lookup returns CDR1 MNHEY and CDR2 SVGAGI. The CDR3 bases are TGTGCCAGCCGGGGTCTAGGCCAGCCCCAGCATTTT. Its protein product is CASRGLGQPQHF.

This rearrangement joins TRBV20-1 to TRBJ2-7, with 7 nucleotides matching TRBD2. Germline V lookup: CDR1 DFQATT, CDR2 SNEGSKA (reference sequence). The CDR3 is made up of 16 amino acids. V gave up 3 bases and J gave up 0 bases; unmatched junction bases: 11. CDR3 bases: TGCAGTGCTAGTCCTAGCGGAGACCAGAGCTCCTACGAGCAGTACTTC. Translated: CSASPSGDQSSYEQYF.

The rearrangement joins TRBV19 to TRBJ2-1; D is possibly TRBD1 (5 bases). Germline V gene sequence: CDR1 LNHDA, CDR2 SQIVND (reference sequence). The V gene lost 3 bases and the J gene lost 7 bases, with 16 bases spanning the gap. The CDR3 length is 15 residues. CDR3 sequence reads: CASSIGGAGTNEQFF. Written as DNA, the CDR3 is TGTGCCAGTAGTATCGGTGGGGCAGGCACTAATGAGCAGTTCTTC. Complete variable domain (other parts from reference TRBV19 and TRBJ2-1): DGGITQSPKYLFRKEGQNVTLSCEQNLNHDAMYWYRQDPGQGLRLIYYSQIVNDFQKGDIAEGYSVSREKKESFPLTVTSAQKNPTAFYLCASSIGGAGTNEQFFGPGTRLTVL.

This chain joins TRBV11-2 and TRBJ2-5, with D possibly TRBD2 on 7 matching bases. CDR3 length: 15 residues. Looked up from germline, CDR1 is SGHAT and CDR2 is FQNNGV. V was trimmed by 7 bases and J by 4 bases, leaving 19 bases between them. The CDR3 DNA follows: TGTGCCAGCACCCCTCTGGGGGGGCGGGGAGAGACCCAGTACTTC. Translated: CASTPLGGRGETQYF.

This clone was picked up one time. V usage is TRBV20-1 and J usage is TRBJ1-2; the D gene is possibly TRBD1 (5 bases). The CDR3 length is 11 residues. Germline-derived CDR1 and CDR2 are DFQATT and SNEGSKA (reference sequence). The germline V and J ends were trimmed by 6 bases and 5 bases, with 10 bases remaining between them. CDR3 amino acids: CSAQGDYGYTF. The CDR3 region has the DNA TGCAGTGCACAAGGGGATTATGGCTACACCTTC.

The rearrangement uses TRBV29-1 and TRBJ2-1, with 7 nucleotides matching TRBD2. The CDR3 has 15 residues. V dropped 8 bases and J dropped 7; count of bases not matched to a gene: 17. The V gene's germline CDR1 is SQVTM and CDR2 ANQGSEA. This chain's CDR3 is CSFQGRGRALNEQFF. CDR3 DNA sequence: TGCAGCTTCCAGGGTAGAGGGAGGGCCTTGAATGAGCAGTTCTTC.

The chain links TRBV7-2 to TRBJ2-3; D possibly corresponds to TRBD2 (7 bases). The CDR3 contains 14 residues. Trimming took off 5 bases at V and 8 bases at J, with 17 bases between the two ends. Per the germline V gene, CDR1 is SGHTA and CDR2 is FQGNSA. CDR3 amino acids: CASSPTGGVGTQYF. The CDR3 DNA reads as TGTGCCAGCAGCCCGACGGGGGGCGTCGGTACGCAGTATTTT.

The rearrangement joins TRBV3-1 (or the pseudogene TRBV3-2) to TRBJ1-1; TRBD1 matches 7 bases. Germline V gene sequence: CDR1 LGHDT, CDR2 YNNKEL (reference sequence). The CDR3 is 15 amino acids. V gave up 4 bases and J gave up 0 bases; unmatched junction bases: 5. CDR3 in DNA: TGTGCCAGCAGCCCTACGACAGGGATGAACACTGAAGCTTTCTTT. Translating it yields CASSPTTGMNTEAFF.

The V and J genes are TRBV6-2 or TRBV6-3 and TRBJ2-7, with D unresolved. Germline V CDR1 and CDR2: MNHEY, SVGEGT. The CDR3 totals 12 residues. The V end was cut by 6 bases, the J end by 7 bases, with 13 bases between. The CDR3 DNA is TGTGCCAGCAGCTCCGAACTGTTTGAGCAGTACTTC. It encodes CASSSELFEQYF.

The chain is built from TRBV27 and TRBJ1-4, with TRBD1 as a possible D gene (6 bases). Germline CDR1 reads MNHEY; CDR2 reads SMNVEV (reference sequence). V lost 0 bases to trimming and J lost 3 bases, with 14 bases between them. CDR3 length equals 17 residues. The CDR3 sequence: CASSLSASGVPNEKLFF. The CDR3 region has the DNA TGTGCCAGCAGTTTATCGGCCTCAGGGGTACCTAATGAAAAACTGTTTTTT.

CDR3 protein: CSVVPGPNQPQHF. CDR3 coding DNA: TGCAGCGTTGTCCCAGGGCCGAATCAGCCCCAGCATTTT. V gene TRBV29-1 combines with J gene TRBJ1-5, with D tentatively TRBD1 (5 bases). CDR3 size: 13 residues. The V gene lost 4 bases and the J gene lost 4 bases, with 11 bases spanning the gap. In germline, CDR1 is SQVTM, CDR2 ANQGSEA.

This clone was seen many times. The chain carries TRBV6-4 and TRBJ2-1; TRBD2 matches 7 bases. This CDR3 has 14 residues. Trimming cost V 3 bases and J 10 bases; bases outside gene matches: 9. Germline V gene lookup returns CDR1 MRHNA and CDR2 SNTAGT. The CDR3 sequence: CASSESGGREEQFF. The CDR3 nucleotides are TGTGCCAGCAGTGAATCTGGCGGGAGAGAGGAGCAGTTCTTC.